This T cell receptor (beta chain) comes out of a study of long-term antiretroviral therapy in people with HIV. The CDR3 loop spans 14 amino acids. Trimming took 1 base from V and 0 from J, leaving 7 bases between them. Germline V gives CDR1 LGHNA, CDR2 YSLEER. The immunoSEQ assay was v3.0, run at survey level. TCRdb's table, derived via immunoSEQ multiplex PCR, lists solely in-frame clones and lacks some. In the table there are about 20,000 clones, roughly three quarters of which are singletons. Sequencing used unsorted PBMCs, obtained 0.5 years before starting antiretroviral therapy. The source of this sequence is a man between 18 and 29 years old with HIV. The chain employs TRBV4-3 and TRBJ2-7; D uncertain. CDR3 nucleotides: TGCGCCAGCAGCCAAGCTACTCCCTCCTACGAGCAGTACTTC. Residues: CASSQATPSYEQYF.